The 28 T cell receptor beta chains given below trace back to one sample, sequenced in a study of OX40 agonist ivuxolimab in advanced cancers. Assay used: immunoSEQ multiplex PCR; TCRdb lists only in-frame clones, some missing. The table includes about 83,000 clones, under 90% detected once. The sample here was CD4+ or CD8+ T cells sorted from blood, taken in a trial of the OX40 agonist ivuxolimab. These receptors came from an adult with an advanced solid tumor such as melanoma, head and neck, liver or kidney cancer.

The V call is TRBV30, the J call TRBJ2-3; no clear D gene. Trimming took off 5 bases at V and 0 bases at J, with 9 bases between the two ends. Germline loops: CDR1 GTSNPN, CDR2 SVGIG (reference sequence). The CDR3 covers 13 residues. CDR3 DNA: TGTGCCTGGGGTTGGGGTAGCACAGATACGCAGTATTTT. It specifies CAWGWGSTDTQYF.

This sequence joins TRBV9 and TRBJ2-3, with TRBD1 matching 8 bases. Unmatched junction bases numbered 3, after V lost 1 base and J lost 2 bases. Germline V gene sequence: CDR1 SGDLS, CDR2 YYNGEE. The CDR3 consists of 15 residues. This CDR3 reads CASSVTGGHTDTQYF. For the CDR3, the DNA is TGTGCCAGCAGCGTAACAGGGGGGCACACAGATACGCAGTATTTT.

CDR3 in amino acids: CASSSRPGDSYEQYF. CDR3 DNA: TGTGCCAGCAGCTCAAGGCCGGGAGACTCCTACGAGCAGTACTTC. The gene calls are TRBV7-2 and TRBJ2-7, with D perhaps matching TRBD2 (6 bases). The CDR3 spans 15 residues. CDR1 is SGHTA, CDR2 FQGNSA, per germline. V was cut by 4 bases and J by 0 bases, with 13 bases left in between.

The CDR3 region is CASSLSGGSYEQYF. Written as DNA, the CDR3 is TGTGCCAGCAGTTTATCCGGGGGATCCTACGAGCAGTACTTC. V is TRBV28 and J is TRBJ2-7; possibly TRBD2 for D (6 bases). Germline loops: CDR1 MDHEN, CDR2 SYDVKM. CDR3 length equals 14 residues. The V and J ends lost 1 base and 1 base respectively, with 8 bases between them.

Here the CDR3 DNA reads TGCGCCAGCAGCCAAGAAAGGTGGGGACTCACAGATACGCAGTATTTT. Its translation is CASSQERWGLTDTQYF. The chain joins TRBV4-1 to TRBJ2-3; maybe TRBD2 (6 bases). Trimming removed 0 bases at V and 2 bases at J, with 12 bases between. CDR1 is MGHRA and CDR2 is YSYEKL in the germline V gene. This CDR3 has 16 residues.

This clone has a handful of counts. The rearrangement links TRBV2 to TRBJ1-2, with D possibly being TRBD1 (6 bases). Trimming took off 6 bases at V and 4 bases at J, with 18 bases between the two ends. CDR1 is SNHLY and CDR2 is FYNNEI in the germline V gene. The CDR3 extends over 15 amino acids. CDR3 loop: CASSGRALGGYGYTF. Written as DNA, the CDR3 is TGTGCCAGCAGCGGCCGGGCTCTAGGGGGCTATGGCTACACCTTC.

This chain joins TRBV6-4 and TRBJ1-1, with 8 bases matching TRBD1. V shed 6 bases, J shed 2 bases, and the junction held 2 bases outside the gene matches. The CDR3 sequence is 13 residues long. Germline CDR1 is MRHNA and CDR2 is SNTAGT. Here the CDR3 reads CASRDRDNTEAFF. The CDR3 DNA sequence: TGTGCCAGCAGGGACAGGGACAACACTGAAGCTTTCTTT.

The chain carries TRBV28 and TRBJ1-1; D is uncertain. CDR3 size: 19 residues. Germline lookup yields CDR1 MDHEN and CDR2 SYDVKM. V was trimmed by 5 bases and J by 2 bases, leaving 27 bases between them. This CDR3 reads CASSQSLLRYPSRNTEAFF. Written as DNA, the CDR3 is TGTGCCAGCAGTCAGTCTTTGCTTAGATATCCGTCGCGAAACACTGAAGCTTTCTTT.

This clone was found once. The chain has TRBV19 and TRBJ1-3; D is ambiguous. This CDR3 region has 15 residues. Germline V gives CDR1 LNHDA, CDR2 SQIVND (reference sequence). V was pared by 7 bases and J by 0 bases, with 13 bases between. The CDR3, as DNA: TGTGCCAGTACTCCTCAGGCAAGCTCTGGAAACACCATATATTTT. This sequence encodes CASTPQASSGNTIYF. The variable domain in full, completed from reference TRBV19 and TRBJ1-3, reads DGGITQSPKYLFRKEGQNVTLSCEQNLNHDAMYWYRQDPGQGLRLIYYSQIVNDFQKGDIAEGYSVSREKKESFPLTVTSAQKNPTAFYLCASTPQASSGNTIYFGEGSWLTVV.

The genes are TRBV30 and TRBJ1-1, with D possibly matching TRBD1 (5 bases). Germline V CDR1 and CDR2: GTSNPN, SVGIG (reference sequence). Trimming shortened V by 0 bases and J by 3 bases, and 14 bases separated the two germline ends. The CDR3 spans 15 residues. The CDR3 nucleotides read TGTGCCTGGAGTGTACTGGGGGGAAGGTACACTGAAGCTTTCTTT. Its translation is CAWSVLGGRYTEAFF.

This clone was recorded once. The junction shows a germline mismatch at one end, possibly a read error. This sequence joins TRBV30 and TRBJ1-4, with D tentatively TRBD1 (6 bases). The V gene's germline CDR1 is GTSNPN and CDR2 SVGIG (reference sequence). This CDR3 comprises 13 residues. CDR3 nucleotides: TGTGCCTGGGGTGTAAGGGGGGCCGAAAAACTGTTTTTT. Its translation is CAWGVRGAEKLFF.

This chain connects TRBV7-2 to TRBJ2-4; D is uncertain. Trimming removed 1 base from V and 6 bases from J, with 10 bases in between. The germline V gene encodes CDR1 SGHTA and CDR2 FQGNSA. This CDR3 spans 14 amino acids. The CDR3 sequence: CASSLGRPGNIQYF. The CDR3 nucleotides read TGTGCCAGCAGCTTAGGAAGGCCGGGAAACATTCAGTACTTC.

The chain carries TRBV18 and TRBJ1-2, with 7 bases matching TRBD1. There are 15 residues in the CDR3. The V gene's germline CDR1 is KGHSH and CDR2 LQKENI. V lost 3 bases, J lost 5 bases, and 9 bases stayed unmatched. The CDR3 here is CASSPGTASGYGYTF. Here the CDR3 DNA reads TGTGCCAGCTCACCCGGGACAGCATCAGGGTATGGCTACACCTTC.

This clone showed up just once. The chain is built from TRBV28 and TRBJ2-7, with 8 bases that match TRBD1. The CDR3 spans 16 residues. The V gene's germline CDR1 is MDHEN and CDR2 SYDVKM. J was trimmed by 5 bases and V by 6 bases; bases with no gene match: 15. As DNA, the CDR3 is TGTGCCAGCAGGCGACAGGGGACTCTAGAGAGGGACGAGCAGTACTTC. Its translation: CASRRQGTLERDEQYF.

The genes are TRBV19 and TRBJ1-4; D unclear. Germline CDR1 and CDR2: LNHDA and SQIVND (reference sequence). V was pared by 7 bases and J by 8 bases, with 17 bases between. The CDR3 extends over 14 amino acids. This CDR3 reads CASKERGASEKLFF. CDR3 coding DNA: TGTGCCAGTAAAGAACGAGGCGCCTCGGAAAAACTGTTTTTT.

V and J are TRBV7-3 and TRBJ2-6; a possible D gene is TRBD1 (6 bases). The V gene lost 5 bases and the J gene lost 2 bases, with 19 bases spanning the gap. This CDR3 has 18 amino acids. Germline V lookup: CDR1 SGHTA, CDR2 FQGTGA. The CDR3 DNA is TGTGCCAGCAGCCCCCGATACTACAGGGTTACTGGGGCCAACGTCCTGACTTTC. This gives the protein CASSPRYYRVTGANVLTF.

This clone came up a few times. The chain recombines TRBV30 with TRBJ1-1, with D possibly being TRBD1 (5 bases). The CDR3 is 16 amino acids. CDR1 is GTSNPN, CDR2 SVGIG, per germline (reference sequence). V lost 2 bases to trimming and J lost 1 base, with 17 bases between them. CDR3 DNA: TGTGCCTGGAGTAGTAGAGGGACTAGAAGGAACACTGAAGCTTTCTTT. It encodes CAWSSRGTRRNTEAFF.

This sequence joins TRBV5-1 and TRBJ2-7, with 11 bases identical to TRBD2. The germline V gene encodes CDR1 SGHRS and CDR2 YFSETQ. V lost 4 bases, J lost 5 bases, and 8 bases stayed unmatched. This CDR3 has 15 amino acids. The CDR3 loop reads CASSNSGGAYHEQYF. The CDR3 nucleotides read TGCGCCAGCAGCAATAGCGGGGGGGCCTACCACGAGCAGTACTTC.

The V gene is TRBV14, the J gene TRBJ2-5; D not resolved. This CDR3 spans 15 amino acids. Germline values: CDR1 SGHDN, CDR2 FVKESK. V was clipped by 4 bases and J by 2 bases, with 14 bases between them. The CDR3: CASSRGWGSQETQYF. CDR3 sequence (DNA): TGTGCCAGCAGCCGAGGTTGGGGATCACAAGAGACCCAGTACTTC.

The J gene is TRBJ2-3, the V gene TRBV2; a possible D gene is TRBD2 (6 bases). This CDR3 is built from 18 residues. Germline-derived CDR1 and CDR2 are SNHLY and FYNNEI. Between the trimmed V and J ends, which lost 7 bases and 2 bases, there was a span of 25 bases. CDR3 loop: CASKGPWGDLPPTDTQYF. Here the CDR3 DNA reads TGTGCCAGCAAAGGCCCATGGGGGGACCTTCCACCCACAGATACGCAGTATTTT.

The V and J genes are TRBV9 and TRBJ2-1; 10 bases map to TRBD2. Trimming removed 0 bases from V and 14 bases from J; junction bases left unmatched: 5. Germline V gives CDR1 SGDLS, CDR2 YYNGEE. This CDR3 comprises 13 residues. This chain's CDR3 is CASSVAGLADKFF. The CDR3 region has the DNA TGTGCCAGCAGCGTAGCCGGACTAGCGGATAAGTTCTTC.

This clone is judged medium-sized. V and J are TRBV6-5 and TRBJ1-1; D unclear. V lost 0 bases, J lost 7 bases, and 12 bases lay in between. This CDR3 contains 14 residues. In germline, CDR1 is MNHEY, CDR2 SVGAGI. The CDR3 nucleotides are TGTGCCAGCAGTTACTCTATGGGGAAGGGTGAAGCTTTCTTT. Its protein is CASSYSMGKGEAFF.

The gene calls are TRBV10-1 and TRBJ2-7, with D possibly being TRBD1 (7 bases). Trimming took 2 bases from V and 3 from J, leaving 17 bases between them. The CDR3 covers 16 residues. Germline V lookup: CDR1 WNHNN, CDR2 SYGVQD (reference sequence). The CDR3 sequence: CASSEGGPGGGYEQYF. CDR3 DNA: TGCGCCAGCAGTGAGGGAGGGCCAGGGGGTGGCTACGAGCAGTACTTC.

This chain uses TRBV18 with TRBJ1-6; 8 bases are shared with TRBD1. The CDR3 runs to 16 residues. V was clipped by 6 bases and J by 10 bases; unmatched bases: 14. CDR1 KGHSH and CDR2 LQKENI come from the germline V gene. The CDR3 sequence: CASSEGGGTGFSPLHF. The CDR3 DNA reads as TGTGCCAGCTCGGAGGGGGGTGGGACAGGTTTCTCACCCCTCCACTTT.

The genes are TRBV28 and TRBJ2-1; 9 bases are shared with TRBD1. The CDR3 runs 15 residues. CDR1 is MDHEN, CDR2 SYDVKM, per germline. Unmatched junction bases numbered 13, after V lost 10 bases and J lost 6 bases. The CDR3 sequence: CATTPRDRVSNEQFF. CDR3 DNA: TGTGCCACCACACCGCGGGACAGGGTATCCAATGAGCAGTTCTTC.

This rearrangement joins TRBV6-5 to TRBJ1-6; D ambiguous. The V end lost 1 base, the J end lost 8 bases, and 12 bases lay between the germline ends. CDR3 size: 15 residues. Germline-derived CDR1 and CDR2 are MNHEY and SVGAGI. In DNA, the CDR3 is TGTGCCAGCAGTTACTTTGTGGCAGACCATTCACCCCTCCACTTT. Translating gives CASSYFVADHSPLHF.

This clone has just a few counts. V and J are TRBV9 and TRBJ2-5, with D possibly being TRBD1 or TRBD2 (6 bases each). The V end was cut by 3 bases, the J end by 0 bases, with 30 bases between. Germline V gives CDR1 SGDLS, CDR2 YYNGEE. The CDR3 is 21 amino acids. The DNA for the CDR3 is TGTGCCAGCAGCGCCTCCTCTGGGCTGGGGGGCTATTCGCCGTACCAAGAGACCCAGTACTTC. Protein: CASSASSGLGGYSPYQETQYF. The complete variable domain, with remaining parts taken from reference TRBV9 and TRBJ2-5, reads DSGVTQTPKHLITATGQRVTLRCSPRSGDLSVYWYQQSLDQGLQFLIQYYNGEERAKGNILERFSAQQFPDLHSELNLSSLELGDSALYFCASSASSGLGGYSPYQETQYFGPGTRLLVL.

The V gene is TRBV4-2, the J gene TRBJ2-1; TRBD1 is a possible D gene (6 bases). In germline, CDR1 is LGHNA, CDR2 YNFKEQ. Trimming removed 7 bases from V and 4 bases from J, with 20 bases in between. This CDR3 is built from 16 residues. The chain's CDR3 is CASTPGVSLNYNEQFF. Written as DNA, the CDR3 is TGTGCCAGCACCCCAGGGGTCTCCCTTAATTACAATGAGCAGTTCTTC.